This T cell receptor beta chain comes out of a study of blood T cell repertoires in COVID-19. Across the whole study: In each case, the material was cDNA or gDNA derived from T cells, B-cell-depleted T cells, or PBMCs.

The participants were between about 18 and 90 years old and came from roughly 25 US areas. In Cohort 3, a recovered donor had either two negative PCRs, clearance, or symptom resolution. V gave up 2 bases and J gave up 7 bases, with 6 bases separating them. Germline values: CDR1 SGHVS, CDR2 FNYEAQ. The CDR3 loop spans 12 amino acids. As originally analysed: Amplified reference gene primers provided the basis for estimating nucleated cell counts. Measured with immunoSEQ multiplex PCR; TCRdb has only the in-frame clones, and not every one. The V and J calls and the clone size are those of that table, but D and trimming were determined from the DNA. The sample has roughly 500,000 clones; over 75% are singletons.

The chain uses TRBV7-6 and TRBJ2-1; no clear D. The sequence was obtained from a middle-aged woman who had recovered from COVID-19. The sequencing input was PBMCs or T cells enriched from blood (not recorded which). The CDR3 sequence: CASSLIDNEQFF. CDR3 DNA: TGTGCCAGCAGCTTAATAGATAATGAGCAGTTCTTC.